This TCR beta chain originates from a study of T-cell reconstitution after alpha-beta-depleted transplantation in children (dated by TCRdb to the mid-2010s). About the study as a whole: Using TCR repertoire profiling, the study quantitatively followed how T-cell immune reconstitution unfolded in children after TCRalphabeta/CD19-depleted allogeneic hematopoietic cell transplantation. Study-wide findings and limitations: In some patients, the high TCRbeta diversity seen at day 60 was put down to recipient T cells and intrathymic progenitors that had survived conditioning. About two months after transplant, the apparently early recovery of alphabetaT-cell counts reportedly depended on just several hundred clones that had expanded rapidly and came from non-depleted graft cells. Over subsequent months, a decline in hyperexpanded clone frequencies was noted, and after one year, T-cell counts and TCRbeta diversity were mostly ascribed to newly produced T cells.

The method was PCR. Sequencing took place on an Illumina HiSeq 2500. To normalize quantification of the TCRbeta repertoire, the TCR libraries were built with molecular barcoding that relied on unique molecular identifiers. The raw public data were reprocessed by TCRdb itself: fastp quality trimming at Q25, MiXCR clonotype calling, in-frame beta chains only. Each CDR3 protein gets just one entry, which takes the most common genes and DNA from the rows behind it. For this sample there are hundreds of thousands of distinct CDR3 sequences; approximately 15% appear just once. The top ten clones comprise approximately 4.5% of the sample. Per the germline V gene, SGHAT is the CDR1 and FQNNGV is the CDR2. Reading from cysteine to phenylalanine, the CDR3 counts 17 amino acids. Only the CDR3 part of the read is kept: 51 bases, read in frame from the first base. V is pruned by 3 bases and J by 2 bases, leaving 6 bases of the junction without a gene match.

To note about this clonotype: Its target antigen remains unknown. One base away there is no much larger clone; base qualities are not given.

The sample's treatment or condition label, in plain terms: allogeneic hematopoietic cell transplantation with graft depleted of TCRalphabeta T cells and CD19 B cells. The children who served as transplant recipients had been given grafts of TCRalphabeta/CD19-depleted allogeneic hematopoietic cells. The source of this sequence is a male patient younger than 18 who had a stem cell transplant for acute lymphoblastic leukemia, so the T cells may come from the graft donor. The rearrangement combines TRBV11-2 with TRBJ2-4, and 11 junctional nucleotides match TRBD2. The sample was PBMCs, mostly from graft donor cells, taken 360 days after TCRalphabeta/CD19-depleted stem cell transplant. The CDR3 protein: CASSFRLAGKTKNIQYF. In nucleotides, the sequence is TGTGCCAGCAGCTTCCGACTAGCGGGAAAGACCAAAAACATTCAGTACTTC. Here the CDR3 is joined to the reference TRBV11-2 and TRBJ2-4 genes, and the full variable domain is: EAGVAQSPRYKIIEKRQSVAFWCNPISGHATLYWYQQILGQGPKLLIQFQNNGVVDDSQLPKDRFSAERLKGVDSTLKIQPAKLEDSAVYLCASSFRLAGKTKNIQYFGAGTRLSVL.